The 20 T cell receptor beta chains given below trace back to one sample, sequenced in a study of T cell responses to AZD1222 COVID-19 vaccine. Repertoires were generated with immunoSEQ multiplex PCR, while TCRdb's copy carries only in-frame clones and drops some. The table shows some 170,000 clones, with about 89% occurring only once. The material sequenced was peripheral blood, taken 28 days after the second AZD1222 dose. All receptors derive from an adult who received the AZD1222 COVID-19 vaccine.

CDR3 sequence reads: CASSPGQGKAFF. Here the CDR3 DNA reads TGTGCCAGCTCACCAGGGCAGGGAAAAGCTTTCTTT. The V and J genes are TRBV18 and TRBJ1-1, with D perhaps TRBD1 (5 bases). Germline CDR1 reads KGHSH; CDR2 reads LQKENI. The V end was cut by 2 bases, the J end by 9 bases, with 10 bases between. The CDR3 has 12 residues.

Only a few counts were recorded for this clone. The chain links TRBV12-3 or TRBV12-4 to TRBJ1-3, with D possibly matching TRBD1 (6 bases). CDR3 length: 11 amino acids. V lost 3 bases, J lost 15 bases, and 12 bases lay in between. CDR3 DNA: TGTGCCAGCAGTTTCGGTGGGACACAATATTTT. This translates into CASSFGGTQYF.

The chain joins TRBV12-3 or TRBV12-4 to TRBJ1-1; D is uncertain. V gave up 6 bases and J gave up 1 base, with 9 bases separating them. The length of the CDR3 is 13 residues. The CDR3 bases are TGTGCCAGCAGGGGGTACGGGAACACTGAAGCTTTCTTT. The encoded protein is CASRGYGNTEAFF.

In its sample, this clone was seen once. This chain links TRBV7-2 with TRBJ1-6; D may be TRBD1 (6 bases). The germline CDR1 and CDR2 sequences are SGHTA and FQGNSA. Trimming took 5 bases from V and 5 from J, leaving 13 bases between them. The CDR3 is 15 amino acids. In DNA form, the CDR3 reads TGTGCCAGCAGCCCTAACAGGGTTAATAATTCACCCCTCCACTTT. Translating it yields CASSPNRVNNSPLHF.

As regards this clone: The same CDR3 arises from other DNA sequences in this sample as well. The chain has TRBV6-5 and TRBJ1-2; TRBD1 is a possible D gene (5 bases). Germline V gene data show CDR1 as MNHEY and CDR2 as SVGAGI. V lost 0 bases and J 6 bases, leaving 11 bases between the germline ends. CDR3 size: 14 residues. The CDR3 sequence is CASSYSGQGDGYTF. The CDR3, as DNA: TGTGCCAGCAGTTACTCTGGCCAGGGCGATGGCTACACCTTC.

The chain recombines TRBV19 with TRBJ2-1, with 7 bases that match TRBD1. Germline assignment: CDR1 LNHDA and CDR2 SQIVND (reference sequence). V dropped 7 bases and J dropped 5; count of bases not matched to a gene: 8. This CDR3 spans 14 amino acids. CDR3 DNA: TGTGCCAGTATGGCCAGGGGGAAAGACAATGAGCAGTTCTTC. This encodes CASMARGKDNEQFF.

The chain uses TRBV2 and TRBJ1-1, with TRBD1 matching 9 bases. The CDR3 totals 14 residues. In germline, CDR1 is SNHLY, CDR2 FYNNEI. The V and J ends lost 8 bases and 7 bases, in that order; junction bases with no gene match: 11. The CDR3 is CASLRDRARDEAFF. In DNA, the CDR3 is TGTGCCAGCCTAAGGGACAGGGCAAGAGATGAAGCTTTCTTT.

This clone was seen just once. This CDR3 is CASGPSGYSGTGLNSPLHF. Written as DNA, the CDR3 is TGCGCCAGCGGCCCCTCAGGTTATTCCGGGACAGGGCTTAATTCACCCCTCCACTTT. The rearrangement links TRBV10-2 to TRBJ1-6, with 9 bases lining up with TRBD1. In germline, CDR1 is WSHSY, CDR2 SAAADI. Trimming at V came to 8 bases and at J to 6 bases, leaving 20 bases not matched to a gene. This CDR3 is 19 amino acids long.

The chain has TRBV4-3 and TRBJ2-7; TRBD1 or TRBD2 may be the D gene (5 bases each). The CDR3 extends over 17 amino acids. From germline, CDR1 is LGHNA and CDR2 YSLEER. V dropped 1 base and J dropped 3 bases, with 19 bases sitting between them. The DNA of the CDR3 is TGCGCCAGCAGCCAAGGGACCAGGGACCGTCTTAACTACGAGCAGTACTTC. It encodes CASSQGTRDRLNYEQYF.

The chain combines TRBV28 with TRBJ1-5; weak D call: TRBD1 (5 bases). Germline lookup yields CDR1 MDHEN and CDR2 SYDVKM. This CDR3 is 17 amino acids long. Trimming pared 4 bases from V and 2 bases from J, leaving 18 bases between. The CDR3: CASSYGRGTRGNQPQHF. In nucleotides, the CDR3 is TGTGCCAGCAGTTACGGTAGGGGCACCCGAGGCAATCAGCCCCAGCATTTT. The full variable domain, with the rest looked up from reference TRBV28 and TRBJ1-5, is DVKVTQSSRYLVKRTGEKVFLECVQDMDHENMFWYRQDPGLGLRLIYFSYDVKMKEKGDIPEGYSVSREKKERFSLILESASTNQTSMYLCASSYGRGTRGNQPQHFGDGTRLSIL.

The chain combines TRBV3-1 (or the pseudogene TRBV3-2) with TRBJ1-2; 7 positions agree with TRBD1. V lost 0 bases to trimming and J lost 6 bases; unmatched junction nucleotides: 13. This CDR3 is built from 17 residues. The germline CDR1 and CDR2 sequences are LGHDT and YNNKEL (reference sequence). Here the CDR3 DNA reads TGTGCCAGCAGCCAAGATCTTGGTACAGGGGAGGGCGATGGCTACACCTTC. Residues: CASSQDLGTGEGDGYTF.

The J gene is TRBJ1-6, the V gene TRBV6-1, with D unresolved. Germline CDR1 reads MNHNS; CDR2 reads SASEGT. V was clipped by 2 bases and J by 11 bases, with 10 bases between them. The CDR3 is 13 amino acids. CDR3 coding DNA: TGTGCCAGCAGTGAATGGGCCTTACCACCCCTCCACTTT. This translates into CASSEWALPPLHF.

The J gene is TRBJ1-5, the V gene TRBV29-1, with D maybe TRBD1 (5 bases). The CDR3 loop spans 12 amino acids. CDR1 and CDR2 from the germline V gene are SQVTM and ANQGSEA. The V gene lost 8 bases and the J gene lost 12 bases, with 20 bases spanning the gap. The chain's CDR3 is CSILTAAGRQHF. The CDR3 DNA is TGCAGCATACTGACAGCCGCGGGGCGCCAGCATTTT.

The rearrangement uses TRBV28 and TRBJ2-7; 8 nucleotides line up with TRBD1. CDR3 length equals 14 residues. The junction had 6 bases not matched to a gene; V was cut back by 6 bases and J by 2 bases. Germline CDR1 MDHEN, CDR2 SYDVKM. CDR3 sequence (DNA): TGTGCCAGCAGGGCCACAGGGGGGACCTACGAGCAGTACTTC. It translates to CASRATGGTYEQYF.

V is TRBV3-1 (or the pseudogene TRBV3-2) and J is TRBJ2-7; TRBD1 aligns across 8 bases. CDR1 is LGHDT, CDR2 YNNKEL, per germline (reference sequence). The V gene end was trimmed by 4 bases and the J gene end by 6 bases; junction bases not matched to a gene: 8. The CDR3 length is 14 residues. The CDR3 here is CASSPAQGAGEQYF. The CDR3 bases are TGTGCCAGCAGCCCGGCCCAGGGGGCGGGCGAGCAGTACTTC.

CDR3 coding DNA: TGCGCCAGCAGCGCAGCAGGGGGCCTACAAGAGACCCAGTACTTC. Encoded protein: CASSAAGGLQETQYF. V usage is TRBV5-1 and J usage is TRBJ2-5, with TRBD1 identical over 8 bases. The CDR3 totals 15 residues. Trimming took 4 bases from V and 2 from J; bases not matched to a gene: 7. Germline lookup yields CDR1 SGHRS and CDR2 YFSETQ.

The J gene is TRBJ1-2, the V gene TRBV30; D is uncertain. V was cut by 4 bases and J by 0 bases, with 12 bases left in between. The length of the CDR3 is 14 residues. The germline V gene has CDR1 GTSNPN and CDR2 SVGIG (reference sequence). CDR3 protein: CAWTLGPSNYGYTF. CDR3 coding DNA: TGTGCCTGGACCCTCGGGCCCTCTAACTATGGCTACACCTTC.

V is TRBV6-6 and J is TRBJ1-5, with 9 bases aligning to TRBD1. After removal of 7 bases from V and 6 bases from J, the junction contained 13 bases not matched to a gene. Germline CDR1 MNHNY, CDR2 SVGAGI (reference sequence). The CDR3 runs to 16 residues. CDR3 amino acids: CASKPYAGTGFQPQHF. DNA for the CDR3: TGTGCCAGCAAACCATACGCCGGGACAGGGTTTCAGCCCCAGCATTTT.

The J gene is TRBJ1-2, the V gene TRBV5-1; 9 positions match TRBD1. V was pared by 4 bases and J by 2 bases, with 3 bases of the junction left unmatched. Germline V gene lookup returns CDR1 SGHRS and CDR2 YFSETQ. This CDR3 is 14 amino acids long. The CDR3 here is CASSPDRGNYGYTF. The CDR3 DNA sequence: TGCGCCAGCAGCCCCGACAGGGGGAACTATGGCTACACCTTC.

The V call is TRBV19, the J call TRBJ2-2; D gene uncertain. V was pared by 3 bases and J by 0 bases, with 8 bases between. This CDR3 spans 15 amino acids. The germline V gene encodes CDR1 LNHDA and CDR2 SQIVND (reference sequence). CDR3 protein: CASSMAHANTGELFF. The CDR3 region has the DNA TGTGCCAGTAGTATGGCCCACGCGAACACCGGGGAGCTGTTTTTT.